The next 21 T cell receptor beta chains were all read from a single sample in a study of response to subunit inactivated influenza vaccine. TCRdb processed the RT-PCR reads anew with MiXCR; each CDR3 protein has one entry. The repertoire includes some 600,000 distinct CDR3 sequences, around 15% of them detected once, and less than 9% sits in the top ten. The input for sequencing was PBMCs from blood, taken 14 to 15 days before vaccination. The receptors originated from a man aged 50 or older who received an inactivated influenza vaccine.

The sample holds a few counts of this clonotype. V is TRBV29-1 and J is TRBJ2-3; weak D call: TRBD2 (6 bases). V lost 7 bases and J lost 1, with 15 bases in between. Germline assignment: CDR1 SQVTM and CDR2 ANQGSEA. This CDR3 region has 14 residues. The CDR3 protein is CSGRRGSGTDTQYF. The CDR3 coding sequence is TGCAGCGGAAGGAGGGGCAGTGGCACAGATACGCAGTATTTT.

This clonotype was observed a handful of times. This chain uses TRBV20-1 with TRBJ1-2, with D maybe TRBD1 (5 bases). This CDR3 has 12 amino acids. With 7 bases removed from V and 7 bases from J, the gap between germline ends came to 16 bases. The V gene's germline CDR1 is DFQATT and CDR2 SNEGSKA (reference sequence). DNA for the CDR3: TGCAGTGGGGAATTGGGGCCGGGTGGCTACACCTTC. It yields the protein CSGELGPGGYTF.

V and J are TRBV7-6 and TRBJ1-1; 9 bases match TRBD1. The CDR3 length is 13 residues. Germline lookup yields CDR1 SGHVS and CDR2 FNYEAQ. J gave up 7 bases and V 5 bases, and 5 bases lay outside the gene matches. This chain's CDR3 is CASSLRDRDEAFF. CDR3 nucleotides: TGTGCCAGCAGCCTTAGGGACAGGGATGAAGCTTTCTTT.

The chain uses TRBV30 and TRBJ2-7; no clear D. V was trimmed by 0 bases and J by 5 bases, leaving 8 bases between them. This CDR3 is 12 amino acids long. CDR1 and CDR2 (germline): GTSNPN, SVGIG (reference sequence). CDR3 loop: CAWSVVGDEQYF. The DNA of the CDR3 is TGTGCCTGGAGTGTAGTTGGAGACGAGCAGTACTTC. The full variable domain, with the rest looked up from reference TRBV30 and TRBJ2-7, is SQTIHQWPATLVQPVGSPLSLECTVEGTSNPNLYWYRQAAGRGLQLLFYSVGIGQISSEVPQNLSASRPQDRQFILSSKKLLLSDSGFYLCAWSVVGDEQYFGPGTRLTVT.

The chain carries TRBV5-1 and TRBJ1-6, with TRBD1 as a possible D gene (5 bases). With 0 bases removed from V and 14 bases from J, the gap between germline ends came to 9 bases. The germline CDR1 and CDR2 sequences are SGHRS and YFSETQ. This CDR3 spans 12 amino acids. The CDR3 protein is CASSLAGGTLHF. The CDR3 DNA reads TGCGCCAGCAGCTTGGCCGGGGGGACCCTCCACTTT.

This chain connects TRBV3-1 to TRBJ2-7; 7 nucleotides line up with TRBD1. V shed 7 bases, J shed 2 bases, and the junction held 5 bases outside the gene matches. The CDR3 is made up of 13 amino acids. Germline assignment: CDR1 LGHDT and CDR2 YNNKEL (reference sequence). This chain's CDR3 is CASTGTETYEQYF. In DNA form, the CDR3 reads TGTGCCAGCACAGGGACAGAAACCTACGAGCAGTACTTC.

This clonotype turned up a few times. This chain connects TRBV10-3 to TRBJ2-1, with 9 bases fitting TRBD2. The CDR3 has 13 amino acids. The V and J ends lost 6 bases and 8 bases, in that order; junction bases with no gene match: 5. The germline CDR1 and CDR2 sequences are ENHRY and SYGVKD. The CDR3 sequence is CAIRGLAADEQFF. The DNA for the CDR3 is TGTGCCATCAGGGGACTAGCAGCCGATGAGCAGTTCTTC.

This clonotype showed up many times. One junction end does not reproduce the germline sequence, and a read error may be involved. This chain uses TRBV11-2 with TRBJ2-5; a weak D match, TRBD2 (5 bases). There are 13 residues in the CDR3. CDR1 and CDR2 from the germline V gene are SGHAT and FQNNGV. The CDR3 is CASSLDLRETQYF. The CDR3 region has the DNA TGCGCCAGCAGCTTGGACTTAAGAGAGACCCAGTACTTC.

This clonotype was detected a few times. The V gene is TRBV20-1, the J gene TRBJ2-1; 7 positions agree with TRBD2. There are 12 residues in the CDR3. V dropped 3 bases and J dropped 5; count of bases not matched to a gene: 1. Germline-derived CDR1 and CDR2 are DFQATT and SNEGSKA (reference sequence). The CDR3 bases are TGCAGTGCTAGCGGGAGGCACAATGAGCAGTTCTTC. Residues: CSASGRHNEQFF.

Ten or more counts support this clonotype. The chain recombines TRBV28 with TRBJ1-2; 7 nucleotides match TRBD1. V shed 5 bases and J 2 bases; nucleotides not matched to a gene: 14. This CDR3 is 17 amino acids long. Germline lookup yields CDR1 MDHEN and CDR2 SYDVKM. As DNA, the CDR3 is TGTGCCAGCAGTCCCCCGACAGGGTCGTCGGGCAACTATGGCTACACCTTC. This translates into CASSPPTGSSGNYGYTF.

This clonotype was seen more than once but under ten times. The gene calls are TRBV9 and TRBJ2-7; maybe TRBD2 (7 bases). V was shortened by 0 bases and J by 0 bases, with 16 bases between the two germline ends. CDR1 is SGDLS, CDR2 YYNGEE, per germline. The CDR3 totals 17 residues. The CDR3 reads CASSVGGLGQLSYEQYF. CDR3 DNA: TGTGCCAGCAGCGTAGGAGGACTAGGACAGCTCTCCTACGAGCAGTACTTC.

This rearrangement joins TRBV6-1 to TRBJ1-5; D gene unclear. From germline, CDR1 is MNHNS and CDR2 SASEGT. Trimming removed 4 bases at V and 7 bases at J, with 17 bases between. The CDR3 totals 15 residues. Here the CDR3 reads CASSGSDPRRQPQHF. CDR3 coding DNA: TGTGCCAGCAGTGGGTCGGACCCTAGGCGACAGCCCCAGCATTTT.

The table lists this clonotype with many counts. V usage is TRBV6-2 or TRBV6-3 and J usage is TRBJ2-7, with TRBD2 matching 10 bases. This CDR3 region has 15 residues. Germline CDR1 is MNHEY and CDR2 is SVGEGT. The V segment lost 2 bases and the J segment 3 bases; nucleotides outside the gene matches: 4. The CDR3 bases are TGTGCCAGCAGTTACGGCCCTAGCGGGAGCTACGAGCAGTACTTC. Its translation: CASSYGPSGSYEQYF.

This clonotype was picked up many times. The chain carries TRBV12-3 or TRBV12-4 and TRBJ2-1, with 8 bases lining up with TRBD2. Trimming took 6 bases from V and 6 from J; bases not matched to a gene: 13. The CDR3 runs 16 residues. The CDR3 spells CASSSTGLGRSNEQFF. The CDR3 DNA reads as TGTGCCAGCAGCTCTACGGGACTAGGCCGTAGCAATGAGCAGTTCTTC.

The table lists this clonotype with a few counts. This chain links TRBV9 with TRBJ2-7; 8 nucleotides match TRBD1. V trimming: 4 bases; J trimming: 7 bases; junction bases outside the gene matches: 13. The germline V gene has CDR1 SGDLS and CDR2 YYNGEE. This CDR3 region has 15 residues. The DNA of the CDR3 is TGTGCCAGCAGCTCCGGGACAGGTGCCCTGTCGGAGCAGTACTTC. Protein sequence: CASSSGTGALSEQYF.

This clonotype was seen a handful of times. The V call is TRBV27, the J call TRBJ2-4, with D maybe TRBD1 (5 bases). With 5 bases removed from V and 1 base from J, the gap between germline ends came to 18 bases. Germline CDR1 is MNHEY and CDR2 is SMNVEV (reference sequence). The CDR3 is 17 residues long. The CDR3, as DNA: TGTGCCAGCAGTCCCCATCGACAGCTTACGGCCAAAAACATTCAGTACTTC. Protein sequence: CASSPHRQLTAKNIQYF.

In this sample, this clonotype turned up a few times. The gene calls are TRBV4-3 and TRBJ1-1; TRBD1 matches at 7 bases. J gave up 5 bases and V 5 bases, and 8 bases lay outside the gene matches. There are 14 residues in the CDR3. Per germline, CDR1 LGHNA and CDR2 YSLEER. The CDR3 DNA follows: TGCGCCAGCAGCGTTGTAGGGGGCAAGACTGAAGCTTTCTTT. Protein: CASSVVGGKTEAFF.

This clonotype was found many times. The rearrangement links TRBV5-1 to TRBJ1-1; D unclear. The length of the CDR3 is 15 residues. In germline, CDR1 is SGHRS, CDR2 YFSETQ. V lost 3 bases and J lost 5, with 17 bases in between. Here the CDR3 DNA reads TGCGCCAGCAGCTCCTCACAGTGGTCAGGAACTGAAGCTTTCTTT. Protein sequence: CASSSSQWSGTEAFF.

This clonotype came up many times. This sequence joins TRBV7-2 and TRBJ2-5; D uncertain. The germline V gene encodes CDR1 SGHTA and CDR2 FQGNSA. CDR3 length: 15 amino acids. The V gene lost 0 bases and the J gene lost 5 bases, with 13 bases spanning the gap. Written as DNA, the CDR3 is TGTGCCAGCAGCTTAGCGCTTAGTAAGGGTGAGACCCAGTACTTC. Protein sequence: CASSLALSKGETQYF.

The chain employs TRBV5-1 and TRBJ2-2; the D call may be TRBD1 or TRBD2 (5 bases each). This CDR3 is 15 amino acids long. V was trimmed by 0 bases and J by 7 bases, leaving 13 bases between them. Per the germline V gene, CDR1 is SGHRS and CDR2 is YFSETQ. Here the CDR3 reads CASSLEGTSGGELFF. DNA of the CDR3: TGCGCCAGCAGCTTGGAAGGGACCTCTGGCGGGGAGCTGTTTTTT.

This clonotype was seen a few times. The rearrangement joins TRBV4-3 to TRBJ1-1; TRBD1 matches at 9 bases. The CDR3 is 15 residues long. Germline V gives CDR1 LGHNA, CDR2 YSLEER. J lost 4 bases, V lost 0 bases, and 3 bases had no gene match. The CDR3 DNA is TGCGCCAGCAGCCAAGAGGCGACAGGGGGCACTGAAGCTTTCTTT. Translating gives CASSQEATGGTEAFF.